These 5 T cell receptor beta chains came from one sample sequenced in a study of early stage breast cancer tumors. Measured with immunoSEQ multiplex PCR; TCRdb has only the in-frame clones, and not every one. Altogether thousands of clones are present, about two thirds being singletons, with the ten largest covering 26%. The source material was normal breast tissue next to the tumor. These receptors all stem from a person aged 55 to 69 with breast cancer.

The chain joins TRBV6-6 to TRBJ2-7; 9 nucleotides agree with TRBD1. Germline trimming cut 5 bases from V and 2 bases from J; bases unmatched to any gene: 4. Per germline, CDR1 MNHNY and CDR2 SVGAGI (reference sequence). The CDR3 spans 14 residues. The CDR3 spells CASSIQGATYEQYF. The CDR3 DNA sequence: TGTGCCAGCAGTATACAGGGGGCGACCTACGAGCAGTACTTC.

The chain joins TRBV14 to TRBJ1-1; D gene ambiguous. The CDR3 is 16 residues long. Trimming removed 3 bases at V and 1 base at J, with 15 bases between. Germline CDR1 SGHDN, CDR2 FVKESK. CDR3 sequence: CASSHLPHSANTEAFF. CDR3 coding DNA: TGTGCCAGCAGCCACCTACCACACAGCGCGAACACTGAAGCTTTCTTT.

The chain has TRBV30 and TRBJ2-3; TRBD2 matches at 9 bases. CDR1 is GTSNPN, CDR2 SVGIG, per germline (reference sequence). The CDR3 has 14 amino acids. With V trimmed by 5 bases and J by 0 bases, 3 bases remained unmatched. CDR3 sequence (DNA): TGTGCCTGGGTCACTAGCGGGAGCACAGATACGCAGTATTTT. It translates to CAWVTSGSTDTQYF.

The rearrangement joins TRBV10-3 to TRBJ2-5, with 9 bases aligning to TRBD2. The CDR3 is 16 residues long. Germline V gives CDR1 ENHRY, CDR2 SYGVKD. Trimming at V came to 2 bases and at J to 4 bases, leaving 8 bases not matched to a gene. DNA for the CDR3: TGTGCCATCAGTGAGCTTGTAGCGGGAGTGAGAGAGACCCAGTACTTC. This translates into CAISELVAGVRETQYF.

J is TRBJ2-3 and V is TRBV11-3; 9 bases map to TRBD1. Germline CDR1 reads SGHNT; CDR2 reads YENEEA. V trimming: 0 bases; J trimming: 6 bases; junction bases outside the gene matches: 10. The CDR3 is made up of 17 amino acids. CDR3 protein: CASSLDARDRAWDTQYF. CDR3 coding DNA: TGTGCCAGCAGCTTAGATGCAAGGGACAGGGCCTGGGATACGCAGTATTTT.